This T cell receptor beta chain originates from a study of molecular identifiers for immune sequencing clone quantification listed by TCRdb under 2018. Broadly, across the study: In a replicate experiment, RNA from roughly 20,000 or 100,000 naive CD8 T cells was split into five aliquots, four of which were sequenced. The study was a methods study using CD8 T cells to benchmark molecular-identifier clustering-based TCR repertoire sequencing (MIDCIRS) and TCR RNA copy counting. Results and caveats for the whole study, not just this receptor: When barcode sub-clustering was left out, chimeric consensus sequences inflated TCR diversity, with chimeras reaching as high as 47%. Spiked-in Jurkat TCR RNA equivalent to a single cell was reported to be detectable even among approximately 1 million naive CD8 T cells. In CMV-specific effector cells, clones with more than 20 RNA copies contained over 99% of molecules, whereas in naive cells such clones contained under 1% of molecules. Naive libraries contained spiked-in Jurkat TCR RNA (around eleven copies' worth), which is not part of the donor repertoire. Highly expanded clone sizes could be underestimated because identical TCR molecules may share a barcode. Modeling gave about 3 recovered TCR RNA copies per cell versus around 10 by digital PCR, implying around 31% capture efficiency.

This clonotype was seen at least ten times. Which antigen it targets is not known. One base away there is no much larger clone; base qualities are not given. Libraries of naive CD8 T cells were built from approximately 20,000 to 1,000,000 sorted cells, with 10%, 30% or 50% of the purified RNA used. Naive CD8 T cells, defined as CD8+CD4-CCR7+CD45RA+, were FACS-sorted into RLT Plus buffer on a BD FACSAria II. To test detection sensitivity, Jurkat RNA equal to about nine TCR copies was added to samples of about 20,000-1,000,000 naive CD8 T cells. CD8 T cells were enriched using RosetteSep CD8+ T Cell Enrichment Cocktail and Ficoll-Paque, and the enriched cells then underwent ACK red cell lysis. The library was produced with PCR. Data came from a NextSeq 500. Preparation of bulk TCR libraries followed a previously described approach, with the TCR primers listed in Table S5. Purification of total RNA was performed with the Qiagen AllPrep DNA/RNA kit. Before analysis, reads from multiple sequencing runs of one library were combined. In the paper's pipeline: Reads were retained only if their TCR constant sequence matched exactly, and those retained reads were trimmed to 150 nt and grouped according to their 12-nt molecular barcodes. Reads within each barcode group were sub-clustered using a 15% Levenshtein threshold, and quality-weighted consensus sequences were constructed for each RNA molecule. Non-functional sequences were filtered out, along with any lower-count sequence sitting one edit away from another sequence. Based on fitting two negative binomial distributions, any barcode sub-cluster with under 20% of the maximum read count was discarded. Starting from the raw public reads, TCRdb applied fastp trimming at Q25, assembled clones with MiXCR and retained in-frame beta chains. Each entry merges the rows of one CDR3 protein and shows their most common DNA and genes. What appears here as the V and J calls and clone size reflects TCRdb's work, not the paper's. Within this sample are 40,000 to 65,000 distinct CDR3 sequences, with roughly a third of them counted one time only. The ten largest make up roughly 3.8% of the sample.

V is shortened by 7 bases, J by 2 bases, and the region joining them spans 4 bases. The CDR3 starts with the cysteine, ends with the phenylalanine, and has 11 residues. Only the CDR3 portion is preserved as DNA: 33 bases, with reading frame beginning at the first base. Rearrangement joined TRBV12-3 or TRBV12-4 to TRBJ2-3; no D gene is confidently identified. This clonotype was sampled from a human donor in good health. Some libraries in this study had Jurkat cell RNA spiked in. The sequencing input was naive CD8+ T cells from blood, with Jurkat cell RNA spiked in. Taken with the paper, the label for cell subset or site translates to: FACS-sorted CD8+CD4-CCR7+CD45RA+ naive T cells. The CDR3 reads CASKHTDTQYF. In nucleotide form, the sequence is TGTGCCAGCAAGCACACAGATACGCAGTATTTT.